Each of the 21 T cell receptor beta chains below was sequenced from the same sample in a study of regulatory T cells in long-lasting Graves disease. According to the study, TCR beta libraries were built with iRepertoire HTBI primers and CDR3-region Arm-PCR. TCRdb used MiXCR to reprocess the multiplex PCR reads, holding one entry per CDR3 protein. The table lists 350,000 to 400,000 distinct CDR3 sequences, roughly 17% of them singletons, with 20% to 25% in the top ten. Described time point: newly diagnosed GD, antithyroid drugs for less than 3 months. There was RNA extracted from PBMCs, and the TCR library was made from it. These data are also associated with another study on T cells in Graves' hyperthyroidism and ophthalmopathy.

Here the sequenced sample was peripheral blood mononuclear cells (PBMCs), taken at new diagnosis, from a patient treated with antithyroid drugs. The receptors stem from a woman aged 18-29 years with Graves disease.

The chain combines TRBV19 with TRBJ1-6; 7 nucleotides align to TRBD1. The V segment lost 9 bases and the J segment 9 bases; nucleotides outside the gene matches: 8. Germline V gene lookup returns CDR1 LNHDA and CDR2 SQIVND (reference sequence). CDR3 length: 13 amino acids. CDR3 amino acids: CASQTGAGSPLHF. The CDR3 DNA follows: TGTGCCAGCCAAACAGGGGCCGGTTCACCCCTCCACTTT.

In this sample, this clonotype turned up many times. The chain has TRBV12-3 or TRBV12-4 and TRBJ1-1; D remains ambiguous. Trimming took 5 bases from V and 0 from J, leaving 10 bases between them. The CDR3 consists of 14 residues. CDR3 region: CASSQQLLNTEAFF. CDR3 sequence (DNA): TGTGCCAGCAGTCAACAGTTGCTGAACACTGAAGCTTTCTTT.

This clonotype was counted ten times or more. The chain couples TRBV9 to TRBJ2-1, with 15 bases identical to TRBD2. J lost 3 bases, V lost 4 bases, and 5 bases had no gene match. Germline V gives CDR1 SGDLS, CDR2 YYNGEE. The CDR3 extends over 17 amino acids. This CDR3 is CASSPGLAGGFYNEQFF. The DNA of the CDR3 is TGTGCCAGCAGCCCGGGACTAGCGGGGGGATTCTACAATGAGCAGTTCTTC.

This clonotype was seen a few times. DNA of the CDR3: TGTGCCAGCAGCCGACAGGGTCATGAAAAACTGTTTTTT. Translating gives CASSRQGHEKLFF. The chain joins TRBV7-2 to TRBJ1-4; the match to TRBD1 covers 7 bases. Germline-derived CDR1 and CDR2 are SGHTA and FQGNSA. The CDR3 spans 13 residues. V lost 5 bases and J lost 6; bases outside the gene matches: 3.

This clonotype was recorded at least ten times. The V gene is TRBV5-1, the J gene TRBJ2-3; TRBD2 agrees at 10 bases. Germline loops: CDR1 SGHRS, CDR2 YFSETQ. This CDR3 is 14 amino acids long. Unmatched junction bases numbered 0, after V lost 0 bases and J lost 5 bases. In DNA, the CDR3 is TGCGCCAGCAGCTTGGGGACTAGCGGAGATACGCAGTATTTT. It translates to CASSLGTSGDTQYF.

A word on this clonotype: A much more abundant neighbour one base away suggests this may be a read error. V is TRBV20-1 and J is TRBJ1-1, with D maybe TRBD1 (6 bases). Germline V lookup: CDR1 DFQATT, CDR2 SNEGSKA (reference sequence). V was shortened by 1 base and J by 7 bases, with 16 bases between the two germline ends. The CDR3 spans 14 residues. CDR3 in amino acids: CSARVRQGIGEAFF. CDR3 bases: TGCAGTGCTAGAGTACGGCAGGGGATCGGTGAAGCTTTCTTT.

This clonotype was detected many times. The chain recombines TRBV3-1 with TRBJ1-3; a weak D match, TRBD1 (5 bases). The germline V and J ends were trimmed by 3 bases and 0 bases, with 12 bases remaining between them. This CDR3 spans 16 amino acids. Germline CDR1 LGHDT, CDR2 YNNKEL (reference sequence). The CDR3 is CASSQVTGDSGNTIYF. CDR3 DNA: TGTGCCAGCAGCCAGGTCACAGGAGACTCTGGAAACACCATATATTTT.

V usage is TRBV5-1 and J usage is TRBJ2-1; 9 bases agree with TRBD1. The V segment lost 0 bases and the J segment 4 bases; nucleotides outside the gene matches: 2. In germline, CDR1 is SGHRS, CDR2 YFSETQ. This CDR3 comprises 15 residues. The CDR3 sequence is CASSLGGTGYNEQFF. CDR3 in DNA: TGCGCCAGCAGCTTGGGGGGGACAGGGTACAATGAGCAGTTCTTC.

The chain couples TRBV10-3 to TRBJ2-5; 7 positions match TRBD1. V shed 8 bases, J shed 2 bases, and the junction held 8 bases outside the gene matches. Per germline, CDR1 ENHRY and CDR2 SYGVKD. CDR3 length equals 14 residues. For the CDR3, the DNA is TGTGCCATCGGGGAACCGGGACAGCAAGAGACCCAGTACTTC. This codes for CAIGEPGQQETQYF.

Ten or more counts support this clonotype. This chain links TRBV20-1 with TRBJ2-5; D is ambiguous. The V end was cut by 0 bases, the J end by 2 bases, with 25 bases between. Germline CDR1 reads DFQATT; CDR2 reads SNEGSKA (reference sequence). CDR3 length equals 19 residues. The CDR3 reads CSARDTAREDESYQETQYF. The CDR3 nucleotides are TGCAGTGCTAGAGATACCGCCCGCGAAGATGAATCTTATCAAGAGACCCAGTACTTC.

This chain joins TRBV6-1 and TRBJ2-2; 7 nucleotides align to TRBD1. V lost 6 bases, J lost 3 bases, and 4 bases stayed unmatched. CDR1 MNHNS and CDR2 SASEGT come from the germline V gene. The CDR3 is 14 residues long. The CDR3 region has the DNA TGTGCCAGCAGGTGGGACAGATACACCGGGGAGCTGTTTTTT. It specifies CASRWDRYTGELFF.

This clonotype was counted many times. The CDR3 bases are TGTGCCAGCGGTGGGACTAGCGGGAGTTTCACAGATACGCAGTATTTT. This translates into CASGGTSGSFTDTQYF. This chain links TRBV27 with TRBJ2-3; 14 positions match TRBD2. This CDR3 contains 16 residues. In germline, CDR1 is MNHEY, CDR2 SMNVEV (reference sequence). V was clipped by 8 bases and J by 2 bases; unmatched bases: 6.

This clonotype occurred many times. The chain uses TRBV5-1 and TRBJ1-2, with TRBD1 identical over 11 bases. With 4 bases clipped from V and 7 bases from J, the junction kept 9 bases outside the gene matches. The CDR3 is 15 amino acids. Germline V CDR1 and CDR2: SGHRS, YFSETQ. The CDR3 DNA sequence: TGCGCCAGCAGCGGACAGGGGGCGGAAGGCGTTGGCTACACCTTC. Translated, it gives CASSGQGAEGVGYTF.

This clonotype was observed at least ten times. This chain links TRBV7-9 with TRBJ2-3; possibly TRBD2 for D (6 bases). The CDR3 loop spans 19 amino acids. Germline CDR1 and CDR2: SEHNR and FQNEAQ (reference sequence). The V end lost 0 bases, the J end lost 1 base, and 20 bases lay between the germline ends. CDR3 protein: CASSLAEGFSRIGTDTQYF. The CDR3 DNA follows: TGTGCCAGCAGCTTAGCGGAGGGATTCTCGCGCATCGGCACAGATACGCAGTATTTT.

This clonotype appeared a few times. The CDR3 does not end in the conserved phenylalanine or tryptophan, so this is likely a read error. V is TRBV10-3 and J is TRBJ2-4, with 8 bases fitting TRBD2. The trim removed 6 bases at V and 3 bases at J, leaving 4 bases unmatched. The CDR3 consists of 14 residues. CDR1 is ENHRY and CDR2 is SYGVKD in the germline V gene. The CDR3 loop reads CAISLAGSKNIQYL. In DNA, the CDR3 is TGTGCCATCAGCTTAGCGGGAAGCAAAAACATTCAGTACCTC.

This clonotype was counted a few times. This may arise from a read error, as a much more abundant clone is one base away. CDR3 region: CAGRGLGQGSSYEQYF. In DNA form, the CDR3 reads TGTGCCGGCAGGGGGCTCGGACAGGGGTCCTCCTACGAGCAGTACTTC. The chain couples TRBV28 to TRBJ2-7, with 9 bases that match TRBD1. CDR1 and CDR2 (germline): MDHEN, SYDVKM. The CDR3 totals 16 residues.

Many counts were recorded for this clonotype. The CDR3 spells CASSVDPRDTEAFF. The CDR3 DNA sequence: TGTGCCAGCAGTGTAGACCCGAGGGACACTGAAGCTTTCTTT. V is TRBV6-2 or TRBV6-3 and J is TRBJ1-1; D is ambiguous. Germline CDR1 and CDR2: MNHEY and SVGEGT. This CDR3 comprises 14 residues. V was trimmed by 5 bases and J by 3 bases, leaving 13 bases between them.

The chain links TRBV30 to TRBJ1-5, with TRBD1 as a possible D gene (6 bases). V lost 2 bases, J lost 4 bases, and 18 bases lay in between. Looked up from germline, CDR1 is GTSNPN and CDR2 is SVGIG (reference sequence). CDR3 length equals 16 residues. CDR3 DNA sequence: TGTGCCTGGAGTTCCCCAAGGGGCACAGGGAATCAGCCCCAGCATTTT. Encoded protein: CAWSSPRGTGNQPQHF.

This clonotype was seen at least ten times. The chain couples TRBV20-1 to TRBJ2-3, with 8 bases identical to TRBD2. V shed 0 bases, J shed 2 bases, and the junction held 10 bases outside the gene matches. Germline V CDR1 and CDR2: DFQATT, SNEGSKA (reference sequence). The CDR3 loop spans 17 amino acids. CDR3 bases: TGCAGTGCTAGAGATGCATCGAAGACTAGCGTCACAGATACGCAGTATTTT. Translation gives CSARDASKTSVTDTQYF.

A single count supports this clonotype. V gene TRBV29-1 combines with J gene TRBJ2-4; no reliable D call. CDR1 is SQVTM, CDR2 ANQGSEA, per germline. V was pared by 4 bases and J by 0 bases, with 13 bases between. The CDR3 covers 15 residues. The CDR3 spells CSVGVPLEAKNIQYF. The CDR3 coding sequence is TGCAGCGTTGGGGTCCCGCTCGAAGCCAAAAACATTCAGTACTTC.

This clonotype appeared many times. V gene TRBV2 combines with J gene TRBJ2-1; TRBD2 agrees at 8 bases. The CDR3 sequence is 14 residues long. CDR1 and CDR2 from the germline V gene are SNHLY and FYNNEI. V was clipped by 6 bases and J by 1 base; unmatched bases: 2. This chain's CDR3 is CASRGLVSYNEQFF. The CDR3, as DNA: TGTGCCAGCAGGGGACTAGTTTCCTACAATGAGCAGTTCTTC.